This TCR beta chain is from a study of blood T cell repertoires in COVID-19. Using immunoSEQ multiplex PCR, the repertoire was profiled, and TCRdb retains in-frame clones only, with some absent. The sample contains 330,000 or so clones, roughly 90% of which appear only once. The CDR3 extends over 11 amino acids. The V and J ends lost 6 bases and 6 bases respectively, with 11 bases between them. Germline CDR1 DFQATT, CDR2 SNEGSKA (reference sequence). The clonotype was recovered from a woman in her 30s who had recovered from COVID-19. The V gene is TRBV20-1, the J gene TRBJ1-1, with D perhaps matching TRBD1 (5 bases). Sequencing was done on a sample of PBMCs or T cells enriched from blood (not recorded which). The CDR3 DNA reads TGCAGTGCAATCACAGGTGCTGAAGCTTTCTTT. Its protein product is CSAITGAEAFF.